The sequence of this T cell receptor (beta chain) was determined in a study of blood T cells in healthy people across ages. Study-wide results and caveats: PBMCs that were unsorted prevented a conclusive naive versus antigen-experienced comparison. Across the age range, TCR beta diversity per million T cells fell in a roughly linear way.

This clonotype was seen ten or more times. Antigen: not known. J was trimmed by 4 bases and V by 4 bases; bases with no gene match: 3. The CDR3 is 14 residues long. CDR1 is MNHEY and CDR2 is SMNVEV in the germline V gene (reference sequence). A second roughly 6 to 11 cycle PCR used barcoded and J-beta primers. Each cDNA molecule, via a template-switch adaptor with 12 random nucleotides, was tagged. Paired-end reads containing CDR3 totaled no fewer than 3 million for each sample. TCRdb processed the 5' RACE reads anew with MiXCR; each CDR3 protein has one entry. The table shows about 1.5 million distinct CDR3 sequences, with 40% to 45% occurring only once.

V and J are TRBV27 and TRBJ2-7; 11 nucleotides align to TRBD2. Sequencing input: blood. This clonotype originated in a woman under 30 in good health. CDR3 protein: CASSSTSGTYEQYF. For the CDR3, the DNA is TGTGCCAGCAGTTCGACTAGCGGGACTTACGAGCAGTACTTC.